This T cell receptor beta chain is from a study of graft-versus-host responses after intestinal transplantation. Across the whole study: All of the recipients had induction that used anti-thymocyte globulin, then tacrolimus and steroids for approximately 3 years.

Only in-frame clones appear in the TCRdb table, and some are missing; sequencing was by immunoSEQ multiplex PCR. This repertoire shows fewer than 85,000 clones, approximately 80% found once; its top ten account for approximately 0.39%. About this clone: Its antigen is not identified.

This CDR3 contains 15 residues. V was pared by 5 bases and J by 0 bases, with 4 bases of the junction left unmatched. The germline gives CDR1 LNHNV, CDR2 YYDKDF (reference sequence). Findings and caveats of the study: Allografts of one patient group, those with graft-donor T cell macrochimerism, had high graft-versus-host to host-versus-graft clonal ratios. GvH clones were found in recipient marrow; some appeared first in ileum or blood.

The receptor was isolated from a human donor who was the organ donor for an intestinal transplant. V gene TRBV15 combines with J gene TRBJ2-1, with 7 bases fitting TRBD1. The specimen was unstimulated CD4+ T cells sorted from spleen or lymph node cells, collected before transplant. The CDR3 region is CATSVGTDSYNEQFF. Here the CDR3 DNA reads TGTGCCACCAGCGTCGGGACAGACTCCTACAATGAGCAGTTCTTC.